The clone carrying this T cell receptor beta chain has a handful of counts. No antigen is known for it. Reverse transcribing all isolated RNA meant expressed TCRB transcripts were sequenced. Only in-frame clones appear in the TCRdb table, and some are missing; sequencing was by immunoSEQ multiplex PCR. The table includes about 130,000 clones, around 8.7% detected once. The sample comes from a study of beta chain features in type 1 diabetes. The study's findings and limits: Researchers caution that PCR might favor shorter templates, equally among patients and controls. Patients with type 1 diabetes showed fewer VDJ junction insertions and more deletions.

Germline lookup yields CDR1 KGHSH and CDR2 LQKENI. Trimming removed 4 bases from V and 2 bases from J; junction bases left unmatched: 5. CDR3 length: 14 residues. This TCR was sampled from a man aged 18 to 29 in good health. Sample: central memory CD4+ T cells from blood. The chain employs TRBV18 and TRBJ2-7, with 7 nucleotides matching TRBD2. The CDR3 loop reads CASSLGGRTYEQYF. As DNA, the CDR3 is TGTGCCAGCTCACTGGGAGGGAGAACCTACGAGCAGTACTTC.